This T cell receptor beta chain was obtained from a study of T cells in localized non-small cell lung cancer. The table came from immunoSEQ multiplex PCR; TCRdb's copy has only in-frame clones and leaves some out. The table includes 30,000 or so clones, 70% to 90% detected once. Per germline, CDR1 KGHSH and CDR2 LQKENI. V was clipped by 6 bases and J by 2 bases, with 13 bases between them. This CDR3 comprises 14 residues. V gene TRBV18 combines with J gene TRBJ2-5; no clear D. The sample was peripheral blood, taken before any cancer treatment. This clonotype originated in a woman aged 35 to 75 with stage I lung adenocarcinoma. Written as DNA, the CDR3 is TGTGCCAGCTCCCCCGCGAGGACGCAAGAGACCCAGTACTTC. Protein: CASSPARTQETQYF. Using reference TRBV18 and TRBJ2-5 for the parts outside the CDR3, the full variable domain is NAGVMQNPRHLVRRRGQEARLRCSPMKGHSHVYWYRQLPEEGLKFMVYLQKENIIDESGMPKERFSAEFPKEGPSILRIQQVVRGDSAAYFCASSPARTQETQYFGPGTRLLVL.